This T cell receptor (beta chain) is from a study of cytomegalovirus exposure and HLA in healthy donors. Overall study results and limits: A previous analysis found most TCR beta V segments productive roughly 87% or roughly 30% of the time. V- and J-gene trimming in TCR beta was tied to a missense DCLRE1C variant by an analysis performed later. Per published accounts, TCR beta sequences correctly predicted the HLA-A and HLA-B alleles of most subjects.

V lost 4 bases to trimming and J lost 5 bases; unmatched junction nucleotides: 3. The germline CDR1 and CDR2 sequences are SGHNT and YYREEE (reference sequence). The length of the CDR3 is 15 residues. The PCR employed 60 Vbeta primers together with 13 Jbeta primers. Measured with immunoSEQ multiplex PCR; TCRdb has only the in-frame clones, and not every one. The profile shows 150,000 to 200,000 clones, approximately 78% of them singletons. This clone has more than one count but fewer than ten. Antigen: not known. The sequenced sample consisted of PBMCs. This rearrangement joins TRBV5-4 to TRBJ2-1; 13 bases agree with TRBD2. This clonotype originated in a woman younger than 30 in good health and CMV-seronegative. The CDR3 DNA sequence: TGTGCCAGCAGCACCGGGACTAGCGGGAACAATGAGCAGTTCTTC. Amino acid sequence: CASSTGTSGNNEQFF.